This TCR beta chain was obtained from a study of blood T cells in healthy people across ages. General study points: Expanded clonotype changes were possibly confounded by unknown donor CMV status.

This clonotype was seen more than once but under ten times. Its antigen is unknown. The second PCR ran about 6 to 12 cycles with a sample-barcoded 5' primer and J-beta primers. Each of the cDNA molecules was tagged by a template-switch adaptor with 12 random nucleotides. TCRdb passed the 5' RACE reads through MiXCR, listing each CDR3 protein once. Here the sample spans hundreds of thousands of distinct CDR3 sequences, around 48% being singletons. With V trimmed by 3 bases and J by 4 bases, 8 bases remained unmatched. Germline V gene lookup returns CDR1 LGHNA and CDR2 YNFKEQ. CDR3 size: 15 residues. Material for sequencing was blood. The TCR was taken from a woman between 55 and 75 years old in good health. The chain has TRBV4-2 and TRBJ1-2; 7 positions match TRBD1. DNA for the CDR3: TGTGCCAGCAGCCAGACCACAGGGGTGAGCTATGGCTACACCTTC. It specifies CASSQTTGVSYGYTF.